One and the same sample provided the 17 T cell receptor beta chains below, sequenced in a study of blood T cell repertoires in COVID-19. Sequencing was performed with immunoSEQ multiplex PCR; in TCRdb, only in-frame clones are kept and a portion is missing. The repertoire has approximately 360,000 clones, around 89% of them found once; the top ten carry approximately 6.2%. Sequencing used peripheral blood. These receptors all come from a man aged 18-30 years with active or convalescent COVID-19.

The chain combines TRBV28 with TRBJ2-3; a possible D gene is TRBD2 (7 bases). The V end was cut by 9 bases, the J end by 1 base, with 14 bases between. Germline V gene lookup returns CDR1 MDHEN and CDR2 SYDVKM. The CDR3 covers 14 residues. The CDR3 bases are TGTGCCAGTGGGGGGGCTGGGCGCACAGATACGCAGTATTTT. This codes for CASGGAGRTDTQYF.

The CDR3 bases are TGTGCCAGCAGCGGACTAGCGCCACCCTACGAGCAGTACTTC. It specifies CASSGLAPPYEQYF. The genes are TRBV9 and TRBJ2-7, with 8 bases matching TRBD2. V gave up 3 bases and J gave up 2 bases; unmatched junction bases: 4. Germline CDR1 and CDR2: SGDLS and YYNGEE. This CDR3 is built from 14 residues. The full variable domain, with the rest looked up from reference TRBV9 and TRBJ2-7, is DSGVTQTPKHLITATGQRVTLRCSPRSGDLSVYWYQQSLDQGLQFLIQYYNGEERAKGNILERFSAQQFPDLHSELNLSSLELGDSALYFCASSGLAPPYEQYFGPGTRLTVT.

This chain connects TRBV9 to TRBJ2-2, with 8 bases identical to TRBD2. Germline loops: CDR1 SGDLS, CDR2 YYNGEE. This CDR3 is built from 17 residues. The V segment lost 0 bases and the J segment 7 bases; nucleotides outside the gene matches: 11. CDR3 sequence: CASSVGPRGLVVGELFF. Written as DNA, the CDR3 is TGTGCCAGCAGCGTAGGGCCTCGGGGACTAGTCGTCGGGGAGCTGTTTTTT.

The gene calls are TRBV7-2 and TRBJ2-1; D is unclear. V lost 3 bases, J lost 6 bases, and 6 bases lay in between. Germline values: CDR1 SGHTA, CDR2 FQGNSA. CDR3 size: 12 residues. CDR3 nucleotides: TGTGCCAGCAGCTTCTACGCCAATGAGCAGTTCTTC. Translating it yields CASSFYANEQFF.

This clone was observed a handful of times. V gene TRBV5-3 combines with J gene TRBJ1-5; D may be TRBD1 (5 bases). TRBV5-3 is reported as an ORF; its role is uncertain. This CDR3 contains 16 residues. Trimming shortened V by 2 bases and J by 1 base, and 13 bases separated the two germline ends. CDR3 amino acids: CARSFGRDGSNQPQHF. In nucleotides, the CDR3 is TGTGCCAGAAGCTTTGGGAGGGACGGGAGCAATCAGCCCCAGCATTTT.

This clone was seen just once. The V gene is TRBV5-4, the J gene TRBJ2-7, with TRBD1 matching over 7 bases. The V segment lost 4 bases and the J segment 2 bases; nucleotides outside the gene matches: 18. Germline values: CDR1 SGHNT, CDR2 YYREEE (reference sequence). The CDR3 is made up of 18 amino acids. The CDR3 sequence is CASSPPLAGTALTYEQYF. In DNA, the CDR3 is TGTGCCAGCAGCCCACCCCTCGCCGGGACAGCCCTCACCTACGAGCAGTACTTC.

The chain joins TRBV19 to TRBJ2-5; the match to TRBD1 covers 9 bases. The CDR3 loop spans 14 amino acids. CDR1 is LNHDA, CDR2 SQIVND, per germline (reference sequence). The junction had 5 bases not matched to a gene; V was cut back by 4 bases and J by 5 bases. CDR3 nucleotide sequence: TGTGCCAGTAGTACCCACAGGGGGCGGGAGACCCAGTACTTC. Translated: CASSTHRGRETQYF.

The chain combines TRBV6-2 or TRBV6-3 with TRBJ2-2, with TRBD2 matching 7 bases. Unmatched junction bases numbered 6, after V lost 4 bases and J lost 7 bases. Per germline, CDR1 MNHEY and CDR2 SVGEGT. CDR3 length equals 14 residues. CDR3 loop: CASSSRGVSGELFF. DNA of the CDR3: TGTGCCAGCAGTTCTCGGGGGGTGAGCGGGGAGCTGTTTTTT.

Only one count was recorded for this clone. The CDR3 nucleotides are TGTGCCAGCAGCTTAGGGGGGCGGGATGGCTACACCTTC. The encoded protein is CASSLGGRDGYTF. This chain joins TRBV7-2 and TRBJ1-2, with D possibly TRBD1 on 6 matching bases. Deletions cut 1 base from V and 6 bases from J, with 9 bases between. The CDR3 sequence is 13 residues long. Germline V gives CDR1 SGHTA, CDR2 FQGNSA. The full variable domain, in which reference TRBV7-2 and TRBJ1-2 provide the parts outside the CDR3, is GAGVSQSPSNKVTEKGKDVELRCDPISGHTALYWYRQSLGQGLEFLIYFQGNSAPDKSGLPSDRFSAERTGGSVSTLTIQRTQQEDSAVYLCASSLGGRDGYTFGSGTRLTVV.

J is TRBJ1-6 and V is TRBV28; TRBD1 might be the D (5 bases). Germline CDR1 is MDHEN and CDR2 is SYDVKM. This CDR3 contains 15 residues. Trimming shortened V by 5 bases and J by 10 bases, and 18 bases separated the two germline ends. CDR3 DNA sequence: TGTGCCAGCAGTCAGTATCTGACACAGGCCTCACCCCTCCACTTT. It yields the protein CASSQYLTQASPLHF.

The sample holds one count of this clone. Other nucleotide sequences in the sample specify the same CDR3. This rearrangement joins TRBV28 to TRBJ2-7; no definite D call. V gave up 3 bases and J gave up 0 bases, with 6 bases separating them. The CDR3 has 13 residues. Germline V gene sequence: CDR1 MDHEN, CDR2 SYDVKM. CDR3 nucleotides: TGTGCCAGCAGTTTGGGCAGCTCCTACGAGCAGTACTTC. Protein product: CASSLGSSYEQYF. Complete variable domain (other parts from reference TRBV28 and TRBJ2-7): DVKVTQSSRYLVKRTGEKVFLECVQDMDHENMFWYRQDPGLGLRLIYFSYDVKMKEKGDIPEGYSVSREKKERFSLILESASTNQTSMYLCASSLGSSYEQYFGPGTRLTVT.

J is TRBJ1-2 and V is TRBV19, with TRBD1 identical over 9 bases. Germline V lookup: CDR1 LNHDA, CDR2 SQIVND (reference sequence). This CDR3 spans 15 amino acids. V lost 5 bases, J lost 3 bases, and 7 bases stayed unmatched. CDR3 DNA sequence: TGTGCCAGTAGTTCCTCCCGGACAGGGGACTATGGCTACACCTTC. It is translated as CASSSSRTGDYGYTF.

The J gene is TRBJ2-1, the V gene TRBV4-3, with 11 nucleotides matching TRBD2. The CDR3 consists of 17 residues. With 3 bases clipped from V and 8 bases from J, the junction kept 12 bases outside the gene matches. Germline V gene data show CDR1 as LGHNA and CDR2 as YSLEER. This chain's CDR3 is CASSQKRSSGGWDEQFF. The CDR3 DNA follows: TGCGCCAGCAGCCAGAAAAGGTCTAGCGGGGGGTGGGATGAGCAGTTCTTC.

The chain links TRBV2 to TRBJ2-5; a possible D gene is TRBD1 (7 bases). CDR3 length: 13 residues. Germline values: CDR1 SNHLY, CDR2 FYNNEI. V was trimmed by 10 bases and J by 4 bases, leaving 16 bases between them. The CDR3 DNA reads as TGTGCCACCGCGGGACAGAGATTAGAGACCCAGTACTTC. Translating it yields CATAGQRLETQYF.

The chain employs TRBV7-3 and TRBJ1-1; the D gene is possibly TRBD1 (5 bases). Trimming took off 1 base at V and 12 bases at J, with 15 bases between the two ends. This CDR3 is built from 13 residues. Germline V gene data show CDR1 as SGHTA and CDR2 as FQGTGA. The DNA of the CDR3 is TGTGCCAGCAGCTTAATGCAGGGAGGGAAAACTTTCTTT. Its translation: CASSLMQGGKTFF. The variable domain in full, with the rest retrieved from reference TRBV7-3 and TRBJ1-1, is GAGVSQTPSNKVTEKGKYVELRCDPISGHTALYWYRQSLGQGPEFLIYFQGTGAADDSGLPNDRFFAVRPEGSVSTLKIQRTERGDSAVYLCASSLMQGGKTFFGQGTRLTVV.

The rearrangement joins TRBV28 to TRBJ2-7; 14 nucleotides line up with TRBD2. This CDR3 contains 16 residues. The V gene end was trimmed by 5 bases and the J gene end by 4 bases; junction bases not matched to a gene: 7. The germline V gene encodes CDR1 MDHEN and CDR2 SYDVKM. The CDR3, as DNA: TGTGCCAGCAGTATTGGGACTAGCGGGAGCAAATACGAGCAGTACTTC. As protein: CASSIGTSGSKYEQYF.

The rearrangement joins TRBV3-1 (or the pseudogene TRBV3-2) to TRBJ2-5; D not certain. Between the trimmed V and J ends, which lost 1 base and 1 base, there was a span of 7 bases. Germline V gives CDR1 LGHDT, CDR2 YNNKEL (reference sequence). The CDR3 consists of 14 residues. The CDR3 protein is CASSQVRFQETQYF. DNA for the CDR3: TGTGCCAGCAGCCAAGTACGGTTCCAAGAGACCCAGTACTTC.